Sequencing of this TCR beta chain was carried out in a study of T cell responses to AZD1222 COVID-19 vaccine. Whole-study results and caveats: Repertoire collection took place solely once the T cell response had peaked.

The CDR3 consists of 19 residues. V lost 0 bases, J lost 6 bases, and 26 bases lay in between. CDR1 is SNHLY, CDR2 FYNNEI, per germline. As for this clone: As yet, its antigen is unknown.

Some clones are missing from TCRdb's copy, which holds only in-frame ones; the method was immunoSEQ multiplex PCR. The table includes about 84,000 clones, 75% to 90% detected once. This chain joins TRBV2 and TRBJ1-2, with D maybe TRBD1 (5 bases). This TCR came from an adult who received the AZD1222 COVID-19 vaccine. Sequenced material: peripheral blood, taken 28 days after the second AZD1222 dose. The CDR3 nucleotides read TGTGCCAGCAGTGAAGCAAGGATGGGGGGGAAAAAACGAACGGATGGCTACACCTTC. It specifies CASSEARMGGKKRTDGYTF.